This TCR beta chain originates from a study of blood T cells in healthy people across ages. Details on this clonotype: Its cognate antigen is unknown.

A second PCR of 7 to 11 cycles used a sample-barcoded 5' primer and a J-beta primer mix. TCRdb reprocessed the 5' RACE reads via MiXCR and lists one record per CDR3 protein. Here the sample spans about 1,400,000 distinct CDR3 sequences, approximately 63% being singletons. There are 14 residues in the CDR3. Trimming took 0 bases from V and 0 from J, leaving 5 bases between them. The V gene's germline CDR1 is MNHNS and CDR2 SASEGT. Findings and limits, study-wide: When set beside aged donors, long-lived donors presented more naive CD4+ cells and higher diversity. Estimated diversity that came from one million T cells was considered an underestimate. A roughly linear fall in TCR beta diversity per million T cells was seen with increasing age.

The chain employs TRBV6-1 and TRBJ1-2; D gene uncertain. The receptor was derived from a man in his late teens or twenties in good health. Sequencing used blood. CDR3 amino acids: CASSEAFPNYGYTF. CDR3 nucleotide sequence: TGTGCCAGCAGTGAAGCGTTCCCTAACTATGGCTACACCTTC.